Listed below are T cell receptor beta chains from one sample, sequenced in a study of metastatic and nonmetastatic thyroid tumors. Through MiXCR, TCRdb re-clonotyped the PCR reads. The sample includes 42,000 or so clones, approximately 17% of them seen just once. Material for sequencing was tumor tissue. The receptors stem from a female donor with papillary thyroid cancer or a benign thyroid nodule (not recorded which). Some clones in this sample may be carry-over from other donors' samples. The CDR3 runs from the conserved cysteine through the conserved F or W. The order of the fields is J gene, V gene, clone size, D gene, CDR3 DNA, CDR3 protein. D genes are given only for firm matches. The size entry is marked missing in some rows and otherwise reads once, few, many or a size class.

TRBJ2-1 | TRBV7-9 | - | - | TGTGCCAGCATCATGGGACATCGGGACGCGAAGTTCTTC | CASIMGHRDAKFF
TRBJ2-3 | TRBV7-2 | many | TRBD2 | TGTGCCAGCAGCTCCAAGCGACTAGCGAGCACAGATACGCAGTATTTT | CASSSKRLASTDTQYF
TRBJ2-3 | TRBV11-2 | many | - | TGTGCCAGCAGCTTAGGTGATACGCAGTATTTT | CASSLGDTQYF
TRBJ2-7 | TRBV19 | many | - | TGTGCCAGTAGTATCTCCGGAACCTACGAGCAGTACTTC | CASSISGTYEQYF
TRBJ1-6 | TRBV2 | many | TRBD1 | TGTGCCAGCAGCAGGGACAGCCTAAATAATTCACCCCTCCACTTT | CASSRDSLNNSPLHF
TRBJ2-7 | TRBV20-1 | - | TRBD1 | TGCAGTGCTGTCTTTCAGGGGACAGGGATTTTCTCCTACGAGCAGTACTTC | CSAVFQGTGIFSYEQYF
TRBJ2-6 | TRBV5-1 | many | - | TGCGCCAGCAGCTTGATGACAGTCGGGGCCAACGTCCTGACTTTC | CASSLMTVGANVLTF
TRBJ1-2 | TRBV29-1 | many | - | TGCAGCGTTGAGAGGCAGGGGACTTATGGCTACACCTTC | CSVERQGTYGYTF
TRBJ1-2 | TRBV29-1 | many | - | TGCAGCGTTGAAGACAGGGTCCGAGACTATGGCTACACCTTC | CSVEDRVRDYGYTF
TRBJ2-7 | TRBV20-1 | many | - | TGCAGTGCTAGAGATAGGGGTGCGGGATTCTACGAGCAGTACTTC | CSARDRGAGFYEQYF
TRBJ2-3 | TRBV29-1 | - | - | TGCAGCGGTTCGATGGTGAGGGGCTCAGATACGCAGTATTTT | CSGSMVRGSDTQYF
TRBJ2-7 | TRBV20-1 | - | - | TGCAGTGCTACCACGGACAGTCCCTACGAGCAGTACTTC | CSATTDSPYEQYF
TRBJ2-3 | TRBV10-1 | many | - | TGCGCCAGCTCTGAGGGGGGGCCTCAAGATACGCAGTATTTT | CASSEGGPQDTQYF
TRBJ1-5 | TRBV30 | many | TRBD1 | TGTGCCTGGAGCGCACAGGGGAAACAGCCCCAGCATTTT | CAWSAQGKQPQHF
TRBJ1-6 | TRBV27 | many | TRBD1 | TGTGCCAGCAGTATATGGGACAGCGGTAATTCACCCCTCCACTTT | CASSIWDSGNSPLHF
TRBJ1-2 | TRBV2 | many | - | TGTGCCGGGGACCCAGGGTGGTACTATGGCTACACCTTC | CAGDPGWYYGYTF
TRBJ1-1 | TRBV19 | many | - | TGTGCCAGTAGTATCAAGAACACTGAAGCTTTCTTT | CASSIKNTEAFF
TRBJ2-7 | TRBV12-3/TRBV12-4 | medium-sized | - | TGTGCCAGCAGTTTAGGAGGGGGTGTTGGCGAGCAGTACTTC | CASSLGGGVGEQYF
TRBJ1-6 | TRBV18 | many | TRBD1 | TGTGCCAGCTCACGGGACAGGGGTTCACCCCTCCACTTT | CASSRDRGSPLHF
TRBJ1-2 | TRBV20-1 | few | - | TGCAGTGCTGTAGGCCTCAGGTACGGATATGGCTACACCTTC | CSAVGLRYGYGYTF
TRBJ2-3 | TRBV27 | few | TRBD2 | TGTGCCAGCCTTAAAAGCGGGAAAGAGACAGATACGCAGTATTTT | CASLKSGKETDTQYF
TRBJ2-2 | TRBV9 | many | - | TGTGCCAGCAGCGTAGGGACAAGGACCACCGGGGAGCTGTTTTTT | CASSVGTRTTGELFF
TRBJ1-1 | TRBV4-1 | many | - | TGCGCCAGCAGTCCCGGGTGGGTTGGCGAAGCTTTCTTT | CASSPGWVGEAFF
TRBJ2-3 | TRBV7-6 | once | TRBD2 | TGTGCCAGCAGCTTAAGTGCGGGAGGCACAAATACGCAGTATTTT | CASSLSAGGTNTQYF
TRBJ1-2 | TRBV20-1 | - | - | TGCAGTGCTGGCCACCCGGGGGGCGAATATGGCTACACCTTC | CSAGHPGGEYGYTF
TRBJ1-1 | TRBV5-1 | many | TRBD1 | TGCGCCAGCAGCTTGCAGGGTGACAGGGGGACTGAAGCTTTCTTT | CASSLQGDRGTEAFF
TRBJ2-5 | TRBV27 | - | TRBD1 | TGTGCCAGCAGCAGAGCAGGGGGCGTAGAGACCAGGTACTTC | CASSRAGGVETRYF
TRBJ1-4 | TRBV7-2 | many | - | TGTGCCAGCAGCGAAGGTTTGGGGGAAAAACTGTTTTTT | CASSEGLGEKLFF
TRBJ1-1 | TRBV19 | few | - | TGTGCCAGTAGCCCGGCGGGTTTAAACACTGAAGCTTTCTTT | CASSPAGLNTEAFF
TRBJ1-2 | TRBV7-9 | many | - | TGTGCCAGCAGCCCGCGGGACGTATCTAACTATGGCTACACCTTC | CASSPRDVSNYGYTF
TRBJ1-4 | TRBV19 | - | TRBD1 | TGTGCCAGTAGTAGTCGGCGGAGGACAGGGGGAGTTAATGAAAAACTGTTTTTT | CASSSRRRTGGVNEKLFF
TRBJ2-2 | TRBV6-1 | - | - | TGTGCCAGCAGTGGGCGGACAGATACCGGGGAGCTGTTTTTT | CASSGRTDTGELFF
TRBJ2-7 | TRBV20-1 | many | TRBD2 | TGCAGTGCTAGAGATGCCGGGGGGTTCTACGAGCAGTACTTC | CSARDAGGFYEQYF
TRBJ1-1 | TRBV15 | many | - | TGTGCCACCAGGCAGGTTGGAGGGACTGAAGCTTTCTTT | CATRQVGGTEAFF
TRBJ2-7 | TRBV6-1 | many | TRBD1 | TGTGCCAGCAACAAAATTCGAGGGACAGCCTCCTACGAGCAGTACTTC | CASNKIRGTASYEQYF
TRBJ1-2 | TRBV25-1 | many | - | TGTGCCAGCAGTGCCTCAGGGGACTATGGCTACACCTTC | CASSASGDYGYTF
TRBJ2-1 | TRBV6-2/TRBV6-3 | many | - | TGTGCCAGCAGTTATCCCAAGGGATCCTACAATGAGCAGTTCTTC | CASSYPKGSYNEQFF
TRBJ2-7 | TRBV11-3 | many | - | TGTGCCAGCAGCTTTCTGGGAAACCACGAGCAGTACTTC | CASSFLGNHEQYF
TRBJ1-5 | TRBV4-2 | many | - | TGTGCCAGCAGCCGCCACGACAGCAACAATCAGCCCCAGCATTTT | CASSRHDSNNQPQHF
TRBJ1-2 | TRBV29-1 | many | - | TGCAGCGTTTCGGGCAGGGGCGAAACCATCTATGGCTACACCTTC | CSVSGRGETIYGYTF
TRBJ2-5 | TRBV2 | many | TRBD2 | TGTGCCAGCAGGGCGACTAGCGGGGGGGCGTGGACCCAGTACTTC | CASRATSGGAWTQYF
TRBJ2-7 | TRBV12-3/TRBV12-4 | few | - | TGTGCCAGCAGCCAAGAAGCAGGGTATGGACGGAACGAGCAGTACTTC | CASSQEAGYGRNEQYF
TRBJ2-7 | TRBV7-9 | - | TRBD1 | TGTGCCAGCATTCCTCAGGGGGACGGCTACGAGCAGTACTTC | CASIPQGDGYEQYF
TRBJ2-1 | TRBV7-2 | many | - | TGTGCCAGCAGCTTACAACGGTCTGAGCAGTTCTTC | CASSLQRSEQFF
TRBJ2-7 | TRBV3-1 | many | - | TGTGCCAGCAGCCAAGATCGCCCTTCGGAAACAGGGAACGGCTACGAGCAGTACTTC | CASSQDRPSETGNGYEQYF
TRBJ1-2 | TRBV6-1 | many | - | TGTGCCAGCACGACTGAAGGGGGGGAGTATGGCTACACCTTC | CASTTEGGEYGYTF
TRBJ2-7 | TRBV7-2 | many | - | TGTGCCAGCAGCCTTTACGGGGAAAACGAGCAGTACTTC | CASSLYGENEQYF
TRBJ1-1 | TRBV10-2 | many | - | TGCGCCAGCACCCCCCGAGGACGGCCTGAAGCTTTCTTT | CASTPRGRPEAFF
TRBJ2-1 | TRBV7-2 | - | TRBD2 | TGTGCCAGCAGCCCTAGGGCTAGCGGGGGGGGCAATGAGCAGTTCTTC | CASSPRASGGGNEQFF
TRBJ2-7 | TRBV20-1 | many | TRBD1 | TGCAGTGCAAAAAAAGGGGCAGGGGGCTGGTACGAGCAGTACTTC | CSAKKGAGGWYEQYF
TRBJ2-1 | TRBV18 | - | - | TGTGCCAGCTCACCACCGGCGGGTGGGCCACGGGGTTCCTACAATGAGCAGTTCTTC | CASSPPAGGPRGSYNEQFF
TRBJ2-2 | TRBV15 | - | - | TGTGCCACCAGCCTAAAACCCCGCGGCGGTTTATTGGGTGCCGGGGAGCTGTTTTTT | CATSLKPRGGLLGAGELFF
TRBJ2-3 | TRBV5-1 | many | TRBD2 | TGCGCCAGCAGCGAACTAGCGGGGGGCGCAAGCTATACGCAGTATTTT | CASSELAGGASYTQYF